This T cell receptor beta chain was documented in a study of CD8+CD57+ T cells in acquired aplastic anemia. Turning to the study itself: Healthy-donor CD4+ cells averaged roughly 10.8 million reads.

The CDR3 length is 14 residues. V dropped 4 bases and J dropped 10; count of bases not matched to a gene: 7. The germline CDR1 and CDR2 sequences are SGHVS and FQNEAQ. It was genomic DNA that served as the template for profiling TCR beta VDJ and CDR3. Via MiXCR, TCRdb re-called the reads, giving one row per CDR3 protein. Of about 35,000 distinct CDR3 sequences in the sample, around 76% were seen once. This clonotype was picked up a small number of times. Sample: sorted CD4+, CD8+, or CD8+CD57+ T cells (not recorded which) from PBMCs. The receptor was derived from a human donor in good health, serving as a control. The chain links TRBV7-8 to TRBJ1-6; 7 bases agree with TRBD1. CDR3 in DNA: TGTGCCAGCAGCTGGAACAGGGGTGAATCACCCCTCCACTTT. This codes for CASSWNRGESPLHF.